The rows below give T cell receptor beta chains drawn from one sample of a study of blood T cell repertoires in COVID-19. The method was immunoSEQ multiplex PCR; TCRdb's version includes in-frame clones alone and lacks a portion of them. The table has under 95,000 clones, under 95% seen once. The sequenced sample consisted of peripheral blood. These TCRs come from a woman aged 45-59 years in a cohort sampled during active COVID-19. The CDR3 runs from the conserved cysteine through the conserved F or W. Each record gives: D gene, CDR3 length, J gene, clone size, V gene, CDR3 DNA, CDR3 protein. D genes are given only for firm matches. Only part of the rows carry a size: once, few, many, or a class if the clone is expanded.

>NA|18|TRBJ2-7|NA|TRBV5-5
TGTGCCAGCAGCTTCAGGGGGCGCCTAGCGGAGAGCTCCTACGAGCAGTACTTC
CASSFRGRLAESSYEQYF
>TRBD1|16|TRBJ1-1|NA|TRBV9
TGTGCCAGCAGCGCCGGACAGGGCGGGAGGAACACTGAAGCTTTCTTT
CASSAGQGGRNTEAFF
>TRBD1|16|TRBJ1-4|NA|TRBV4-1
TGCGCCAGCAGCCTCCGGGGACAGGGCATTAATGAAAAACTGTTTTTT
CASSLRGQGINEKLFF
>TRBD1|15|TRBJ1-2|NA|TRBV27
TGTGCCAGCAGTCACGGGACAGGGGGAAGCTATGGCTACACCTTC
CASSHGTGGSYGYTF
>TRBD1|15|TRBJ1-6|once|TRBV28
TGTGCCAGCAGTTTACAACAGGGGTTATATTCACCCCTCCACTTT
CASSLQQGLYSPLHF
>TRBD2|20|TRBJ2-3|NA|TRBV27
TGTGCCAGCAGTCTGGGGCTAGCGGGAGGGCGGGGCCCTAGCACAGATACGCAGTATTTT
CASSLGLAGGRGPSTDTQYF
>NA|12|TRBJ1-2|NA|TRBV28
TGTGCCAGCGGGGTAGGGGGTTATGGCTACACCTTC
CASGVGGYGYTF
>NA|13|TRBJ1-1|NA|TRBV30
TGTGCCTGGAGTGTACACGGGTTTACTGAAGCTTTCTTT
CAWSVHGFTEAFF
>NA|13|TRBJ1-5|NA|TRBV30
TGTGCCTGGAGTAGCCAGGGCAATCAGCCCCAGCATTTT
CAWSSQGNQPQHF
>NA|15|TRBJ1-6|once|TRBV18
TGTGCCAGCTCACCACCGGGGAGGGTCGGGTCACCCCTCCACTTT
CASSPPGRVGSPLHF
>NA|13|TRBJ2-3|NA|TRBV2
TGTGCCAGCAGTGCGGGGTACACAGATACGCAGTATTTT
CASSAGYTDTQYF
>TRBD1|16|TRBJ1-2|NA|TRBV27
TGTGCCAGCAGTTTATCGAAGGGACAGATGTACTATGGCTACACCTTC
CASSLSKGQMYYGYTF
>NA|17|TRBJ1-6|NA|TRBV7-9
TGTGCCAGCAGCTTAGCTGCAGGATTGGGCGCAAGTTCACCCCTCCACTTT
CASSLAAGLGASSPLHF
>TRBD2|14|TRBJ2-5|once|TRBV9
TGTGCCAGCAGCCCGCCGGGGGGATGGGGGACCCAGTACTTC
CASSPPGGWGTQYF
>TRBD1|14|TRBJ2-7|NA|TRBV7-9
TGTGCCAGCACCCCCGGGACAGGGGGCATCGAGCAGTACTTC
CASTPGTGGIEQYF
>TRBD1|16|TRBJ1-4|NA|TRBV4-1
TGCGCCAGCAGCCAAGCCCTACAGGGGATAGGAGAAAAACTGTTTTTT
CASSQALQGIGEKLFF
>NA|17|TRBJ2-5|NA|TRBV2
TGTGCCAGCAGTAATCGGGGGCGGGACAGTAACCAAGAGACCCAGTACTTC
CASSNRGRDSNQETQYF
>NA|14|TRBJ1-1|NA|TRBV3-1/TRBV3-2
TGTGCCAGCGCGGGACCCGTACCGGGGACTGAAGCTTTCTTT
CASAGPVPGTEAFF
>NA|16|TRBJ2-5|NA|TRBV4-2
TGTGCCAGCAGCCAAGACGGGACAAGGGGTGAAGAGACCCAGTACTTC
CASSQDGTRGEETQYF
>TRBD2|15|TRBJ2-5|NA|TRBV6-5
TGTGCCAGCAGCGATGGACTAGCGGGAAGAGAGACCCAGTACTTC
CASSDGLAGRETQYF
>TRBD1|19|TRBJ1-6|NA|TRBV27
TGTGCCAGCAGTAAGCCGGGACAGGGGCCCCAATTGGGGAATTCACCCCTCCACTTT
CASSKPGQGPQLGNSPLHF
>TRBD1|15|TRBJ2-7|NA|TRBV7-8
TGTGCCAGCAGCTTATCCGGACAGGGCCCCTACGAGCAGTACTTC
CASSLSGQGPYEQYF
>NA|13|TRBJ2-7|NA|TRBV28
TGTGCCAGCTCGTTATCGAACGAGGACGAGCAGTACTTC
CASSLSNEDEQYF